Listed below are T cell receptor beta chains from one sample, sequenced in a study of cytomegalovirus exposure and HLA in healthy donors. TCRdb keeps only in-frame clones here, not all; method: immunoSEQ multiplex PCR. The sample lists 120,000 or so clones, approximately 78% occurring once. The sequencing input was PBMCs. All receptors come from a woman aged 25 to 39 in good health and CMV-seronegative. The CDR3 runs from the conserved cysteine through the conserved F or W. The D gene is left open where the match is weak. Some rows have no size entry. The others give once, few or many, or a class for an expanded clone.

once TRBJ2-7 TRBD2 TRBV30 TGTGCCTGGCGGACTAGCGGGACCTACGAGCAGTACTTC CAWRTSGTYEQYF
few TRBJ2-7 TRBD2 TRBV11-1 TGTGCCAGCACTAAAAGCGGGACTCCCTACGAGCAGTACTTC CASTKSGTPYEQYF
NA TRBJ2-3 TRBD2 TRBV9 TGTGCCAGCAGCGTAGCTACCGGCAGCGGGGGAAGCTTTAGCACAGATACGCAGTATTTT CASSVATGSGGSFSTDTQYF
NA TRBJ2-7 NA TRBV5-1 TGCGCCAGCAGCTCGAGAGGACAAGGAGGGTACGAGCAGTACTTC CASSSRGQGGYEQYF
NA TRBJ2-3 TRBD2 TRBV30 TGTGCCTGGGGGAGGACTAGCGGGGGATCAGATACGCAGTATTTT CAWGRTSGGSDTQYF
NA TRBJ2-1 TRBD2 TRBV28 TGTGCCAGCAAACCACGAGCGGGAGGCGCCTACAATGAGCAGTTCTTC CASKPRAGGAYNEQFF
NA TRBJ2-7 TRBD2 TRBV6-5 TGTGCCAGCGGCGGCGGGAGTGTTTACGAGCAGTACTTC CASGGGSVYEQYF
NA TRBJ2-4 NA TRBV4-3 TGCGCCAGCAGCCAAGAATCTTTAGGGGGATACATTCAGTACTTC CASSQESLGGYIQYF
few TRBJ1-5 NA TRBV7-2 TGTGCCAGCAGCTTAGTGCCGGGAATAGGGCAGCCCCAGCATTTT CASSLVPGIGQPQHF
once TRBJ1-4 TRBD1 TRBV11-2 TGTGCCAGCAGCGGGCGACAGGGTAATTCAGAAAAACTGTTTTTT CASSGRQGNSEKLFF
NA TRBJ2-7 TRBD2 TRBV10-2 TGCGCCAGCAGTGAACCTAGCGGGGGGGCTCGCTACGAGCAGTACTTC CASSEPSGGARYEQYF
NA TRBJ2-1 TRBD1 TRBV7-2 TGTGCCAGCAGCTCTAGGACAGGGGGGTCCTACAATGAGCAGTTCTTC CASSSRTGGSYNEQFF
few TRBJ1-1 NA TRBV7-2 TGTGCCAGCATCCCCCACAGGGCGAACACTGAAGCTTTCTTT CASIPHRANTEAFF
few TRBJ1-2 NA TRBV11-2 TGTGCCAGCAGCTTAGAGTCCCTAGATCTCGGGATATATGGCTACACCTTC CASSLESLDLGIYGYTF
NA TRBJ2-2 TRBD2 TRBV4-1 TGCGCCAGCAGCCAAGACCCAGCGGGAAACACCGGGGAGCTGTTTTTT CASSQDPAGNTGELFF
NA TRBJ1-5 TRBD1 TRBV30 TGTGCCTGGGGACAGGGGGGTAGCAATCAGCCCCAGCATTTT CAWGQGGSNQPQHF
NA TRBJ1-2 NA TRBV28 TGTGCCAGCAGTTTATCCCCCGGGGGCTACACCTTC CASSLSPGGYTF
NA TRBJ2-5 NA TRBV5-4 TGTGCCAGCAGCTTGAATAGTCCCCAAGAGACCCAGTACTTC CASSLNSPQETQYF
NA TRBJ2-3 NA TRBV5-1 TGCGCCAGCAGCCTGGCGGGTGCAGATACGCAGTATTTT CASSLAGADTQYF
NA TRBJ1-1 TRBD1 TRBV29-1 TGCAGCGTTTCCAGGGGGACGAACACTGAAGCTTTCTTT CSVSRGTNTEAFF
NA TRBJ1-2 NA TRBV5-4 TGTGCCAGCAGCCCGGAACGGGTAGACTATGGCTACACCTTC CASSPERVDYGYTF
NA TRBJ2-7 NA TRBV27 TGTGCCAGCAGTTTTAGCGGAGGGGCCTACGAGCAGTACTTC CASSFSGGAYEQYF
NA TRBJ2-2 NA TRBV7-8 TGTGCCAGCGGCCTGACGGGTATCACCGGGGAGCTGTTTTTT CASGLTGITGELFF
NA TRBJ1-4 TRBD1 TRBV9 TGTGCCAGCAGCGCGGGGACAGGGTATGAAAAACTGTTTTTT CASSAGTGYEKLFF
NA TRBJ1-2 TRBD1 TRBV25-1 TGTGCCAGCAGTGAATGGGGACAGGGAACGACTCGGGGCTACACCTTC CASSEWGQGTTRGYTF
NA TRBJ1-3 NA TRBV6-1 TGTGCCAGCAGGCCACAGGATTTCTCTGGAAACACCATATATTTT CASRPQDFSGNTIYF
few TRBJ1-6 NA TRBV6-6 TGTGCCAGCAGTTACCCGCGCTCTGATTCACCCCTCCACTTT CASSYPRSDSPLHF
NA TRBJ2-1 TRBD1 TRBV11-1 TGTGCCAGCAGATCCTACAGGGGGCAGGTTGAGCAGTTCTTC CASRSYRGQVEQFF
few TRBJ1-1 NA TRBV18 TGTGCCAGCTCACCTAAAACTTACCCCGCTGAAGCTTTCTTT CASSPKTYPAEAFF
NA TRBJ1-6 NA TRBV7-6 TGTGCCAGCAGCCCCGGTCAGGGGCGAGAATCACCCCTCCACTTT CASSPGQGRESPLHF
NA TRBJ2-3 TRBD2 TRBV28 TGTGCCAGCAGCCGACCAGAGAAAATCCTAGCGGATGGCACAGATACGCAGTATTTT CASSRPEKILADGTDTQYF
NA TRBJ2-1 NA TRBV6-6 TGTGCCAGCAGTGCCCTGTTGTCTAGGTCCAATGAGCAGTTCTTC CASSALLSRSNEQFF
NA TRBJ2-1 NA TRBV6-6 TGTGCCAGCAGGGTCGCCGGGGTGAGTGAGCAGTTCTTC CASRVAGVSEQFF
NA TRBJ1-4 NA TRBV30 TGTGCCTTACGACAGACAACTAATGAAAAACTGTTTTTT CALRQTTNEKLFF
NA TRBJ1-3 NA TRBV5-1 TGCGCCAGCAGCTTCGGTTCTGGAAACACCATATATTTT CASSFGSGNTIYF
NA TRBJ2-7 TRBD1 TRBV5-1 TGCGCCAGCAGCTTGGCCGGGACAGGGGGTTATGAGCAGTACTTC CASSLAGTGGYEQYF
NA TRBJ2-7 NA TRBV7-9 TGTGCCAGCAGCTTCGCCGGGAGCCAGTACGAGCAGTACTTC CASSFAGSQYEQYF
few TRBJ2-7 NA TRBV7-2 TGTGCCAGCAGCAGAGATCCGGGTCTTTCCTACGAGCAGTACTTC CASSRDPGLSYEQYF
NA TRBJ1-2 NA TRBV4-3 TGCGCCAGCAGCCAAGTTAGCAACTATGGCTACACCTTC CASSQVSNYGYTF
NA TRBJ1-5 NA TRBV28 TGTGCCAGCAGTTCCGTGACTCGAGTCAATCAGCCCCAGCATTTT CASSSVTRVNQPQHF
NA TRBJ2-7 NA TRBV11-2 TGTGCCAGCAGCCACGCGGGGGCTGACTACGAGCAGTACTTC CASSHAGADYEQYF
few TRBJ2-2 NA TRBV7-9 TGTGCCAGCAGCTTTGTGGGACAGAACACCGGGGAGCTGTTTTTT CASSFVGQNTGELFF
NA TRBJ1-3 NA TRBV2 TGTGCCAGCAGTGAAGCCCTCGGGGGTGGGAGCTCTGGAAACACCATATATTTT CASSEALGGGSSGNTIYF
NA TRBJ1-6 TRBD1 TRBV7-2 TGTGCCAGCAGCTCTGGGACAGGGAGTTTTTCACCCCTCCACTTT CASSSGTGSFSPLHF
NA TRBJ2-6 TRBD2 TRBV9 TGTGCCAGCACCCACCCGCTAGCGGGAGGCTCTGGGGCCAACGTCCTGACTTTC CASTHPLAGGSGANVLTF
NA TRBJ2-3 NA TRBV28 TGTGCCAGCAGTTTTCGGTCAGGGATCCATACGCAGTATTTT CASSFRSGIHTQYF
NA TRBJ1-1 TRBD1 TRBV5-4 TGTGCCAGCAGCTTGGAGACAGGGGGTCCAGCTTTCTTT CASSLETGGPAFF
NA TRBJ2-7 TRBD1 TRBV15 TGTGCCACCAGCAGAGTACAGGGGGTTAACGAGCAGTACTTC CATSRVQGVNEQYF
NA TRBJ2-7 NA TRBV27 TGTGCCAGCAGTTCCCGGGACACAAACTACGAGCAGTACTTC CASSSRDTNYEQYF
NA TRBJ1-1 TRBD1 TRBV2 TGTGCCGGTGGTGGGGACAGGGGGAACACTGAAGCTTTCTTT CAGGGDRGNTEAFF
NA TRBJ2-5 NA TRBV28 TGTGCCAGCAGTTTGGGGGCAGGGCCAGAGACCCAGTACTTC CASSLGAGPETQYF
few TRBJ2-1 TRBD2 TRBV11-3 TGTGCCAGCAGCTTTAGCGGGGGGTACAATGAGCAGTTCTTC CASSFSGGYNEQFF
NA TRBJ2-7 TRBD1 TRBV7-9 TGTGCCAGCAGCAGTTGGACAGGAAACTACGAGCAGTACTTC CASSSWTGNYEQYF
NA TRBJ1-4 NA TRBV19 TGTGCCAGTAGAGACAGACTGAATGAAAAACTGTTTTTT CASRDRLNEKLFF
NA TRBJ2-5 NA TRBV5-4 TGTGCCAGCAGCTTGAAAGGGGGAGAGACCCAGTACTTC CASSLKGGETQYF